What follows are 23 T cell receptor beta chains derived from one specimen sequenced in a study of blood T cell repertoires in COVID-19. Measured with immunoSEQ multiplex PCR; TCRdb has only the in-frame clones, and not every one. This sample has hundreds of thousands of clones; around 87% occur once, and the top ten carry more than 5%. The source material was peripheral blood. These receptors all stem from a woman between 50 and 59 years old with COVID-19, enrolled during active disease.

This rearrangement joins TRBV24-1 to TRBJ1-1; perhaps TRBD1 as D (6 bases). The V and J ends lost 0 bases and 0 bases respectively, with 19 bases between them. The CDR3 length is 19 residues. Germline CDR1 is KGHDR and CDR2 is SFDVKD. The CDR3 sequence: CATSDLPLDSLVLNTEAFF. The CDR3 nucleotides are TGTGCCACCAGTGATTTGCCCCTGGACAGCTTGGTATTGAACACTGAAGCTTTCTTT.

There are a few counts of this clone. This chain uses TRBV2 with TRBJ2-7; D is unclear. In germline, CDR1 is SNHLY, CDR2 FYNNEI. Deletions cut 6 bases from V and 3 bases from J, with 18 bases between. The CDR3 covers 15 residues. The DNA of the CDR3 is TGTGCCAGCAGCTCGCAAGGTCGCGGAAACTACGAGCAGTACTTC. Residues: CASSSQGRGNYEQYF.

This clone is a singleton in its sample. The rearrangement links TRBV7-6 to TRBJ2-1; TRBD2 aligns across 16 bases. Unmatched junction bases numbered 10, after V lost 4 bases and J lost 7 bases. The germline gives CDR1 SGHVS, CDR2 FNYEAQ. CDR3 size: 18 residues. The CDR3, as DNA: TGTGCCAGCAGCTCCGGGACTAGCGGGAGGGCCTTCCGTAATGAGCAGTTCTTC. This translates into CASSSGTSGRAFRNEQFF. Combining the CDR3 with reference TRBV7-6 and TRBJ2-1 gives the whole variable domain GAGVSQSPRYKVTKRGQDVALRCDPISGHVSLYWYRQALGQGPEFLTYFNYEAQQDKSGLPNDRFSAERPEGSISTLTIQRTEQRDSAMYRCASSSGTSGRAFRNEQFFGPGTRLTVL.

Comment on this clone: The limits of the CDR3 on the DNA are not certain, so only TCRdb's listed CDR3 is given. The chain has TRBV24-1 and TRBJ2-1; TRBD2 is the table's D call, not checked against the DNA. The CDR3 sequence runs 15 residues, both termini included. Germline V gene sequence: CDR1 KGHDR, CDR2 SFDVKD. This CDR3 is CATSVPAGGNNEQFF.

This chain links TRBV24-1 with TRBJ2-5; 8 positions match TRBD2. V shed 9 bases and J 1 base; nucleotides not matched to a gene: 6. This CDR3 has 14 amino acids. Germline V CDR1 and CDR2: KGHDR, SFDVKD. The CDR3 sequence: CATAPGGTQETQYF. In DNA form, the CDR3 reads TGTGCCACCGCGCCGGGAGGGACCCAAGAGACCCAGTACTTC.

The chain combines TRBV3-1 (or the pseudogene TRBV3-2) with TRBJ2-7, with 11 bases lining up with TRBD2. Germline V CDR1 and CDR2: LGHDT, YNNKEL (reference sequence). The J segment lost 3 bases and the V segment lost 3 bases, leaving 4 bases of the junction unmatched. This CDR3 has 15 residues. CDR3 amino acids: CASSHAGLADYEQYF. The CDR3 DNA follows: TGTGCCAGCAGCCACGCGGGACTAGCGGACTACGAGCAGTACTTC.

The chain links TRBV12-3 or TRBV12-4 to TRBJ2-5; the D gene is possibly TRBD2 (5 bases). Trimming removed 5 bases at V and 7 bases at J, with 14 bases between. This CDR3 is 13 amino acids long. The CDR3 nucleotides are TGTGCCAGCAGTCCGCCCGGGGTTGGGACCCAGTACTTC. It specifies CASSPPGVGTQYF.

In DNA form, the CDR3 reads TGTGCCAGCAGCGGGACTAGCGACTACGAGCAGTACTTC. Translating gives CASSGTSDYEQYF. The rearrangement joins TRBV6-2 or TRBV6-3 to TRBJ2-7; 10 nucleotides agree with TRBD2. J gave up 3 bases and V 6 bases, and 2 bases lay outside the gene matches. The length of the CDR3 is 13 residues. In germline, CDR1 is MNHEY, CDR2 SVGEGT.

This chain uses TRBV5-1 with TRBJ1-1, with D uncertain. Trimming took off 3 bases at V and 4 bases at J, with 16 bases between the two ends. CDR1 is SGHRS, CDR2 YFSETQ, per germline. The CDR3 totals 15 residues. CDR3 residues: CASSSSRGFATEAFF. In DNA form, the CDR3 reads TGCGCCAGCAGCTCCTCTCGGGGTTTTGCCACTGAAGCTTTCTTT.

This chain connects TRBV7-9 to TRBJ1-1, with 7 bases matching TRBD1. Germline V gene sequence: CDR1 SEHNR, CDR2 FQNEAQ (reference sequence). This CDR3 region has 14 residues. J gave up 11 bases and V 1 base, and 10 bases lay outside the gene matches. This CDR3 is CASSLVAGQVVAFF. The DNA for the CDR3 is TGTGCCAGCAGCTTAGTGGCCGGACAGGTCGTCGCTTTCTTT.

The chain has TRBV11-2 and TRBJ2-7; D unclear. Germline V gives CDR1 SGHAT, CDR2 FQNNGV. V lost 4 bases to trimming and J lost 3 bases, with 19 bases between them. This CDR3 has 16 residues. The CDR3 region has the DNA TGTGCCAGCAGCTCCGGTAGTCTTAACTACTACTACGAGCAGTACTTC. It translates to CASSSGSLNYYYEQYF.

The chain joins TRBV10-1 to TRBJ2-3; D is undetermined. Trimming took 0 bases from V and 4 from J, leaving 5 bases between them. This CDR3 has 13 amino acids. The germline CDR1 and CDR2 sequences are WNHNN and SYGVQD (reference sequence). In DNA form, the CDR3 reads TGCGCCAGCAGTGAGTCCATAGCAGATACGCAGTATTTT. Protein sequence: CASSESIADTQYF.

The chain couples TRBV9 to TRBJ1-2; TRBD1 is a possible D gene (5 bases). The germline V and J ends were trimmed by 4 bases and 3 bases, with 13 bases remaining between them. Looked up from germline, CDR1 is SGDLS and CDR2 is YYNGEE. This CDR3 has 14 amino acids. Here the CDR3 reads CASSKNRQDYGYTF. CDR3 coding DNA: TGTGCCAGCAGCAAAAACAGGCAAGACTATGGCTACACCTTC.

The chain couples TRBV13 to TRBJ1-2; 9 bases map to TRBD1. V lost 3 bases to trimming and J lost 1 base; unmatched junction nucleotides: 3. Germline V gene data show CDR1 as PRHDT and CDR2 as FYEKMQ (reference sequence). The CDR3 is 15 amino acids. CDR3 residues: CASSFTGGNNYGYTF. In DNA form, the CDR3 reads TGTGCCAGCAGCTTTACAGGGGGCAATAACTATGGCTACACCTTC.

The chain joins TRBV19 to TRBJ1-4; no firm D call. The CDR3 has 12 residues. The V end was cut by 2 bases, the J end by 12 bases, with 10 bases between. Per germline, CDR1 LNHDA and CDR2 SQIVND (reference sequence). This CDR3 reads CASSILKAELFF. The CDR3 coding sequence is TGTGCCAGTAGTATACTGAAAGCGGAACTGTTTTTT.

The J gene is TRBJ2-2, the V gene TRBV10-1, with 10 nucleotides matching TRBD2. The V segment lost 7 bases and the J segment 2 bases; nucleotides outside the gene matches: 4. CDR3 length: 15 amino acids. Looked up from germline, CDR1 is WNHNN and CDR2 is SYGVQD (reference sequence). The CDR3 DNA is TGCGCCAGCACCCCTAGCGGGAGAAACACCGGGGAGCTGTTTTTT. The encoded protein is CASTPSGRNTGELFF.

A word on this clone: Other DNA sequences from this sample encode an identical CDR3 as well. The DNA of the CDR3 is TGCGCCAGCAGCTTAACAGGTGGAAACACTGAAGCTTTCTTT. This sequence encodes CASSLTGGNTEAFF. The rearrangement uses TRBV5-1 and TRBJ1-1; D might be TRBD1 (5 bases). Germline CDR1 SGHRS, CDR2 YFSETQ. The V and J ends lost 2 bases and 2 bases respectively, with 10 bases between them. CDR3 length: 14 residues.

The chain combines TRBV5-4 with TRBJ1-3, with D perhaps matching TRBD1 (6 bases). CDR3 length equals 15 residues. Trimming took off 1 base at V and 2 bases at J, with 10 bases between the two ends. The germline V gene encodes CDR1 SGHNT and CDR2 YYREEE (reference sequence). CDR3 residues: CASSLFGGPGNTIYF. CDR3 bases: TGTGCCAGCAGCTTGTTCGGGGGGCCTGGAAACACCATATATTTT.

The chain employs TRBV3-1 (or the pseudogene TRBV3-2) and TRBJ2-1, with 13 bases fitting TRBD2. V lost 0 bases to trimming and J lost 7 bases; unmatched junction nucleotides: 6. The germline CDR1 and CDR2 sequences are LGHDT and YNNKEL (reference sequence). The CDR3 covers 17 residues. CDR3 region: CASSQEIGLAGENEQFF. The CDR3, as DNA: TGTGCCAGCAGCCAAGAGATCGGACTAGCGGGAGAAAATGAGCAGTTCTTC.

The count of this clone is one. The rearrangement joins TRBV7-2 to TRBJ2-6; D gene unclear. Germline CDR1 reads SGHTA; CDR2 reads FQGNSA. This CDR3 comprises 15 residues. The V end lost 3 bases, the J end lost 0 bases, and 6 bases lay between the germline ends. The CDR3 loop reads CASSFSVSGANVLTF. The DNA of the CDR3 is TGTGCCAGCAGCTTCAGCGTCTCTGGGGCCAACGTCCTGACTTTC.

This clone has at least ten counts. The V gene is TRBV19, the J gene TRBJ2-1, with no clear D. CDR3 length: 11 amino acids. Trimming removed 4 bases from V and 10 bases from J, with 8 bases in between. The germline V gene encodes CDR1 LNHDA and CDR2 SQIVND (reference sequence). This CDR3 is CASSNFGEQFF. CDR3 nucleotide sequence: TGTGCCAGTAGTAACTTCGGGGAGCAGTTCTTC.

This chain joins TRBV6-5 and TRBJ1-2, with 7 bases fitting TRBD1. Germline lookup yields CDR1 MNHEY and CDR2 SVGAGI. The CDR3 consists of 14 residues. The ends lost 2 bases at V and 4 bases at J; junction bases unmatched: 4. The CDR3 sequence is CASSYRGRVYGYTF. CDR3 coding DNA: TGTGCCAGCAGTTACAGGGGGCGCGTCTATGGCTACACCTTC.

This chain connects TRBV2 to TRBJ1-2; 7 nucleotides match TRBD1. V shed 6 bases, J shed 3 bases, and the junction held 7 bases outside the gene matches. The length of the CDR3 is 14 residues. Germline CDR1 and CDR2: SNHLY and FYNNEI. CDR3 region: CASRDSDRDYGYTF. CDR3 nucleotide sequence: TGTGCCAGCAGGGACAGCGACAGGGACTATGGCTACACCTTC.